This T cell receptor (beta chain) came from a study of regulatory dendritic cells for organ transplantation. In the study overall: On day 6, the dendritic cells were exposed to LPS. Study-level points and caveats: The authors noted considerable between-person heterogeneity in alloreactive memory CD8+ cells. Memory CD8+ clonal expansion seemed more limited with regulatory than mature dendritic cells.

Sorted subsets were CFSE-labeled and cultured four to six days with allogeneic dendritic cells. Memory T cells were CD45RO+, naive were CD45RA+, sorted by FACS. TCRdb's copy holds only in-frame clones and misses some; the assay was immunoSEQ multiplex PCR. The top ten clones hold 0.4% to 0.45% of a sample with over 9,000 clones, around nine tenths of them seen once. A remark on this clone: Its specificity is not known.

The sequenced sample was naive CD8+ T cells from blood cultured with dendritic cells. Described subset: CD45RA+ naive T cells. The receptor's source is a human donor in good health.

The CDR3 DNA reads TGTGCCTGGAGTGTACTCTTCGTCTCGGGGGGGATTAACACCGGGGAGCTGTTTTTT. Amino acids: CAWSVLFVSGGINTGELFF. The chain employs TRBV30 and TRBJ2-2, with 8 bases lining up with TRBD2. The CDR3 length is 19 residues. Germline V gives CDR1 GTSNPN, CDR2 SVGIG (reference sequence). After removal of 0 bases from V and 2 bases from J, the junction contained 14 bases not matched to a gene.